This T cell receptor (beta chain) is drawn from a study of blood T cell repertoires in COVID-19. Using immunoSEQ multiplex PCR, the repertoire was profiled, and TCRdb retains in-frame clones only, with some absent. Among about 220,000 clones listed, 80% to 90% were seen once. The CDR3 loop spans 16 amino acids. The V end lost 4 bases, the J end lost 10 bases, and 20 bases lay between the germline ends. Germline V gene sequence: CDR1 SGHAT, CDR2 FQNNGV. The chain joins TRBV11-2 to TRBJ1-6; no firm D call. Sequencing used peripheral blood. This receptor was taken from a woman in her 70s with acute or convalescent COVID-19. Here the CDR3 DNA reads TGTGCCAGCAGCTCCAGATCCATACGGGTTGGGTCACCCCTCCACTTT. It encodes CASSSRSIRVGSPLHF.